The clone carrying this TCR beta chain showed up just a few times. Its specificity is not known. The sample comes from a study of T cells after yellow fever vaccination. As TCR cDNA was made by 5'RACE template switching, a universal primer site and UMIs were added. Using its own MiXCR run on the 5' RACE reads, TCRdb lists one record per CDR3 protein. The table includes fewer than 350,000 distinct CDR3 sequences, 7.5% to 9% detected once. Trimming cost V 4 bases and J 7 bases; bases outside gene matches: 8. CDR1 is SGHDT and CDR2 is YYEEEE in the germline V gene. This CDR3 comprises 15 residues. Notes on the study in general: A weaker secondary response peaked on day 5, the primary on day 15. Some clonotypes were seen in both the CD4 and the CD8 compartments. These made up a small share and likely arose from convergent recombination. At around 95% for CD4 and about 87% for CD8, most primary-vaccination clones showed up again after the booster.

The chain uses TRBV5-6 and TRBJ2-2; 9 nucleotides agree with TRBD1. The TCR sequence derives from a young man who received the YFV17D yellow fever vaccine. Sequences were derived from PBMCs, sampled on the day of the first yellow fever vaccination. CDR3 DNA sequence: TGTGCCAGCAGCAAAGACAGGGGGAACGGCGGGGAGCTGTTTTTT. Translating it yields CASSKDRGNGGELFF. The whole variable domain, filled in from reference TRBV5-6 and TRBJ2-2, reads DAGVTQSPTHLIKTRGQQVTLRCSPKSGHDTVSWYQQALGQGPQFIFQYYEEEERQRGNFPDRFSGHQFPNYSSELNVNALLLGDSALYLCASSKDRGNGGELFFGEGSRLTVL.